This T cell receptor (beta chain) derives from a study of T cell responses to AZD1222 COVID-19 vaccine. CDR1 and CDR2 (germline): SGDLS, YYNGEE. The V gene lost 4 bases and the J gene lost 0 bases, with 7 bases spanning the gap. The CDR3 contains 13 residues. Study-wide results and caveats: Vaccine-associated CD4 TCRs ranged over spike, dominating at 160-218 and 743-854.

As concerns this clone: The antigen remains unidentified.

The method was immunoSEQ multiplex PCR; TCRdb's version includes in-frame clones alone and lacks a portion of them. The table records just over 150,000 clones, about 87% of them present only once. This receptor was taken from an adult who received the AZD1222 COVID-19 vaccine. This chain uses TRBV9 with TRBJ1-1; no definite D call. Sequencing was performed on peripheral blood, taken 28 days after the second AZD1222 dose. CDR3 loop: CASSKRMNTEAFF. In DNA form, the CDR3 reads TGTGCCAGCAGCAAACGTATGAACACTGAAGCTTTCTTT.